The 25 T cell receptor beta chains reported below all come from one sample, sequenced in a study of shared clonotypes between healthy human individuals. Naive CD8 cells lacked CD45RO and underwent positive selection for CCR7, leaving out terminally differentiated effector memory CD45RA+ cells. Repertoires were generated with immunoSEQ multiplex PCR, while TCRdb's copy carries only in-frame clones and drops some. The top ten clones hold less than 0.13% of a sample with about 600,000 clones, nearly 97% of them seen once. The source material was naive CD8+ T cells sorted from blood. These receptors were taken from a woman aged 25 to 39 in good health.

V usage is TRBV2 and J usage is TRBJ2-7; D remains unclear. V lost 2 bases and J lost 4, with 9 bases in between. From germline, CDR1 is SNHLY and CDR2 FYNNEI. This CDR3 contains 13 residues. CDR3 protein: CASSEPVPYEQYF. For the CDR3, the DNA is TGTGCCAGCAGTGAACCAGTCCCATACGAGCAGTACTTC. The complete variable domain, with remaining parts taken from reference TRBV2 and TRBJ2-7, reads EPEVTQTPSHQVTQMGQEVILRCVPISNHLYFYWYRQILGQKVEFLVSFYNNEISEKSEIFDDQFSVERPDGSNFTLKIRSTKLEDSAMYFCASSEPVPYEQYFGPGTRLTVT.

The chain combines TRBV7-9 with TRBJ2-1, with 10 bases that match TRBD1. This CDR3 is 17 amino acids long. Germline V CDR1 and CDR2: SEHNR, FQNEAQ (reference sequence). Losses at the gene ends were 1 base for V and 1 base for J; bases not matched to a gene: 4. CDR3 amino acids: CASSLGQGATSYNEQFF. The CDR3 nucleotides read TGTGCCAGCAGCTTAGGACAGGGGGCGACGTCCTACAATGAGCAGTTCTTC.

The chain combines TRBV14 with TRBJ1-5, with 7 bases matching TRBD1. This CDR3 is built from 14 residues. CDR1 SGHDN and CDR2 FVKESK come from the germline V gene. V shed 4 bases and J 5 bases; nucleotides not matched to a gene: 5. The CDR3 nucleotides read TGTGCCAGCAGCCGAGACAGGGTTGATCAGCCCCAGCATTTT. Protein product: CASSRDRVDQPQHF.

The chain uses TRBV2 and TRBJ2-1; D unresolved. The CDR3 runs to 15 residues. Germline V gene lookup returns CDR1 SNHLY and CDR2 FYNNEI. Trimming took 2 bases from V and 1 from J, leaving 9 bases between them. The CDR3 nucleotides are TGTGCCAGCAGTGAATTACTACCTTCCTACAATGAGCAGTTCTTC. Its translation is CASSELLPSYNEQFF.

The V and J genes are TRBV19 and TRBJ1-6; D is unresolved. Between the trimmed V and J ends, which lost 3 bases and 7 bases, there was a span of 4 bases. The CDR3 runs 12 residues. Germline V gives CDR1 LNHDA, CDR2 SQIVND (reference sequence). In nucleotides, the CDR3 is TGTGCCAGTAGTATGGGGAATTCACCCCTCCACTTT. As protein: CASSMGNSPLHF.

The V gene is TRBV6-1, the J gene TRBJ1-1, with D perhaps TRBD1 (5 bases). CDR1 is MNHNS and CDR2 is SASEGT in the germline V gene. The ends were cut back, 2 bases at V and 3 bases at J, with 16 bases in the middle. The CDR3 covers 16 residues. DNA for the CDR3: TGTGCCAGCAGTGAATACGTGGGGGGAAACTACACTGAAGCTTTCTTT. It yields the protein CASSEYVGGNYTEAFF.

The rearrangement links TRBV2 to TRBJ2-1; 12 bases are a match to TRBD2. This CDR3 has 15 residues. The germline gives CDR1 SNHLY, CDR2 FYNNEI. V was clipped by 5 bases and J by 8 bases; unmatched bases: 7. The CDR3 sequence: CASSNGLAGNHEQFF. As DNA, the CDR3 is TGTGCCAGCAGTAATGGACTAGCGGGAAATCATGAGCAGTTCTTC.

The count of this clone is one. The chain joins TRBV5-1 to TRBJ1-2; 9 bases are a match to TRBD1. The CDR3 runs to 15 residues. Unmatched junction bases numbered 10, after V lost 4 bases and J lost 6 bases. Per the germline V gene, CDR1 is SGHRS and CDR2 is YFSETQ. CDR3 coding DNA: TGCGCCAGCAGCCCCCAAGGACAGGGGCCGGATGGCTACACCTTC. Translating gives CASSPQGQGPDGYTF.

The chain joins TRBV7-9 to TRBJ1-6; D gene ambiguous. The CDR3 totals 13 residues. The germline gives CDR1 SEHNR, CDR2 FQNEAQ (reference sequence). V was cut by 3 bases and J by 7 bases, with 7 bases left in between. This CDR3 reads CASSFSVNSPLHF. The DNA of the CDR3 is TGTGCCAGCAGCTTTTCGGTCAATTCACCCCTCCACTTT.

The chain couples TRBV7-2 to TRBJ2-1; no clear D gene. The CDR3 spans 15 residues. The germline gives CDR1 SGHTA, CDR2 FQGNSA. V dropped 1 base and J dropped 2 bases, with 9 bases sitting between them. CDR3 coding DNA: TGTGCCAGCAGCTTAGTAACTGGGGCCTACAATGAGCAGTTCTTC. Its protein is CASSLVTGAYNEQFF. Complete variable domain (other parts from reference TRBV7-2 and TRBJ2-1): GAGVSQSPSNKVTEKGKDVELRCDPISGHTALYWYRQSLGQGLEFLIYFQGNSAPDKSGLPSDRFSAERTGGSVSTLTIQRTQQEDSAVYLCASSLVTGAYNEQFFGPGTRLTVL.

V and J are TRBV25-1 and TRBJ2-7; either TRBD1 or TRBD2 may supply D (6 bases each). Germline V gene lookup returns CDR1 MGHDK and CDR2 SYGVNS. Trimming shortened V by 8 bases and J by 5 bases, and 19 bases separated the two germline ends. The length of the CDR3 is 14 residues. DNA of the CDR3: TGTGCCAGCGGTGGAGGGGGACCATCCCACGAGCAGTACTTC. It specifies CASGGGGPSHEQYF.

The chain's CDR3 is CATSKVTEDPFDEQFF. CDR3 DNA: TGTGCCACCAGCAAAGTGACAGAGGACCCTTTCGATGAGCAGTTCTTC. The V gene is TRBV15, the J gene TRBJ2-1, with D possibly matching TRBD1 (5 bases). Between the trimmed V and J ends, which lost 4 bases and 8 bases, there was a span of 21 bases. This CDR3 has 16 residues. Germline V gene sequence: CDR1 LNHNV, CDR2 YYDKDF (reference sequence).

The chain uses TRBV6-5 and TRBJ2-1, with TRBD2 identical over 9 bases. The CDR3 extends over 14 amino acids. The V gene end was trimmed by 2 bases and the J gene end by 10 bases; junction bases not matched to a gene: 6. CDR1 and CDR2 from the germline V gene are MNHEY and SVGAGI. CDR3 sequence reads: CASSYPEAGGEQFF. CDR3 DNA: TGTGCCAGCAGTTACCCGGAGGCGGGAGGGGAGCAGTTCTTC.

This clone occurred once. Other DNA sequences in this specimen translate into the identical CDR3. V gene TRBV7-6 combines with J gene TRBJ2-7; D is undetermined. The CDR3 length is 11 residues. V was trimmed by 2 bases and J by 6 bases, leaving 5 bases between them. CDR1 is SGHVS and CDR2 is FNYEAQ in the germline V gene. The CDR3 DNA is TGTGCCAGCAGCTTATCGGGCGAGCAGTACTTC. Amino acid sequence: CASSLSGEQYF.

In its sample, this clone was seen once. CDR3 sequence (DNA): TGCAGCGTTTTAGCGGGGAGCATTTCGGATACGCAGTATTTT. It codes for CSVLAGSISDTQYF. The gene calls are TRBV29-1 and TRBJ2-3, with TRBD2 identical over 8 bases. Per germline, CDR1 SQVTM and CDR2 ANQGSEA. With V trimmed by 5 bases and J by 6 bases, 10 bases remained unmatched. The CDR3 spans 14 residues.

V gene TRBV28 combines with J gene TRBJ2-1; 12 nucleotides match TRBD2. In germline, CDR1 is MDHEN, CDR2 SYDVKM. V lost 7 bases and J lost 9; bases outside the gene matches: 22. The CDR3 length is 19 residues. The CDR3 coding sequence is TGTGCCAGCACACGGGGGGTGGGGCGCCTAGCGGGAGGGCCCGGTGAGCAGTTCTTC. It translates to CASTRGVGRLAGGPGEQFF.

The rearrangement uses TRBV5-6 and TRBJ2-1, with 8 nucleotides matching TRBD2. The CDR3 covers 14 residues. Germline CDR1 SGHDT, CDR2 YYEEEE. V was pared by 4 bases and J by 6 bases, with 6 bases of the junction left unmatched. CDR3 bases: TGTGCCAGCAGCAAAGGACTAGCAGTCAATGAGCAGTTCTTC. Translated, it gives CASSKGLAVNEQFF.

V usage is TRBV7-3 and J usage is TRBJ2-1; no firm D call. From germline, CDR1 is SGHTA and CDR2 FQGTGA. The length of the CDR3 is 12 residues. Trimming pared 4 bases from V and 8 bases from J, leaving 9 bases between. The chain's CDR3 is CASSSTSDEQFF. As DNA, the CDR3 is TGTGCCAGCAGCTCGACGTCGGATGAGCAGTTCTTC.

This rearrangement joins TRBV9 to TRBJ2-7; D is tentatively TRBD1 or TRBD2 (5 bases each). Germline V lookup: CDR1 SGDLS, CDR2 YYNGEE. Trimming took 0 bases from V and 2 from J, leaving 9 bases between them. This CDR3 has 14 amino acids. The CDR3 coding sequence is TGTGCCAGCAGCGTAGGGGACGGGACCTACGAGCAGTACTTC. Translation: CASSVGDGTYEQYF.

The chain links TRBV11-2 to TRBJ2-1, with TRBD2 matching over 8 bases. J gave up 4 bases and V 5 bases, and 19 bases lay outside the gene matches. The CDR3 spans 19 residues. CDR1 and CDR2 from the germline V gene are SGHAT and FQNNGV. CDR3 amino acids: CASSPSPSRLAGLYNEQFF. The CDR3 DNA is TGTGCCAGCAGCCCTAGCCCCTCCCGGTTAGCGGGGCTATACAATGAGCAGTTCTTC.

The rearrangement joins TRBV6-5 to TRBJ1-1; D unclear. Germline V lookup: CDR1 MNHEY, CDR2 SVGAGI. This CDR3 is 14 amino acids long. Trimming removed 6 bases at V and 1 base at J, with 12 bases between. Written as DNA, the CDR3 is TGTGCCAGCAGCCTAACCGGCGCGAACACTGAAGCTTTCTTT. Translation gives CASSLTGANTEAFF.

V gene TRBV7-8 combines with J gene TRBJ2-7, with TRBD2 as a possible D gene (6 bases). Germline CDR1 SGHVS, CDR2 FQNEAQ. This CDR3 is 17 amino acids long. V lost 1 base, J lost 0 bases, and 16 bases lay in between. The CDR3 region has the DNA TGTGCCAGCAGCTTAGTCGGGGGATCCTCTAACTCCTACGAGCAGTACTTC. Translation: CASSLVGGSSNSYEQYF.

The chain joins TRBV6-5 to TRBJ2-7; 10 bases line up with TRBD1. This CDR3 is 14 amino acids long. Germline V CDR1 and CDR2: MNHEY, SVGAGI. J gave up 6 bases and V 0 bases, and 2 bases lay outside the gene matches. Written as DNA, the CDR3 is TGTGCCAGCAGTTACTCCGGGACAGGGGTCGAGCAGTACTTC. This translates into CASSYSGTGVEQYF.

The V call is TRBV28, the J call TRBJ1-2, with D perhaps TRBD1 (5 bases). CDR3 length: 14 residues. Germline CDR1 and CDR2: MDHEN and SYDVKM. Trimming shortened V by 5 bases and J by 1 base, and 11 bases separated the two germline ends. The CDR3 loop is CASSTWDGNYGYTF. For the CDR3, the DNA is TGTGCCAGCAGTACCTGGGACGGTAACTATGGCTACACCTTC.

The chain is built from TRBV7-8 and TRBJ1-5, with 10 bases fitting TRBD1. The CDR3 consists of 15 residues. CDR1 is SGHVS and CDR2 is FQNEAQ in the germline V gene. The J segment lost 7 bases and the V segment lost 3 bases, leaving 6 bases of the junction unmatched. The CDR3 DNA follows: TGTGCCAGCAGCTTTGGGACAGGGGCAGTCCAGCCCCAGCATTTT. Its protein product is CASSFGTGAVQPQHF.